A single sample is the source of the 21 T cell receptor beta chains below, sequenced in a study of spatial heterogeneity in lung cancer. Time point here: sample taken at primary tumor resection. Material for sequencing was whole RNA from tumor, nontumor lung or frozen PBMC, left unsorted. TCRdb called the 5' RACE reads again in MiXCR, with one record for every CDR3 protein. The table has some 4,100 distinct CDR3 sequences, roughly 18% seen once. Sequenced material: PBMCs, taken at surgery. The receptors here all came from a male donor with early-stage non-small cell lung cancer.

Only a few counts were recorded for this clonotype. The genes are TRBV27 and TRBJ1-1; 7 bases agree with TRBD1. This CDR3 has 14 residues. Germline-derived CDR1 and CDR2 are MNHEY and SMNVEV (reference sequence). The trim removed 5 bases at V and 4 bases at J, leaving 7 bases unmatched. CDR3 DNA: TGTGCCAGCAGTACGCGACAGGGCTTCACTGAAGCTTTCTTT. Translating gives CASSTRQGFTEAFF.

Only a few counts were recorded for this clonotype. The chain carries TRBV2 and TRBJ2-7; no clear D. The ends were cut back, 2 bases at V and 9 bases at J, with 14 bases in the middle. The CDR3 sequence is 13 residues long. The V gene's germline CDR1 is SNHLY and CDR2 FYNNEI. The CDR3 protein is CASSESQSFGQYF. The CDR3 DNA is TGTGCCAGCAGTGAATCCCAAAGTTTTGGGCAGTACTTC.

This chain uses TRBV12-3 or TRBV12-4 with TRBJ2-5; 7 bases line up with TRBD1. Trimming removed 5 bases from V and 2 bases from J; junction bases left unmatched: 5. The CDR3 contains 14 residues. CDR3 protein: CASSGRDSQETQYF. CDR3 sequence (DNA): TGTGCCAGCAGTGGTAGGGACAGTCAAGAGACCCAGTACTTC.

This clonotype was observed at least ten times. The genes are TRBV29-1 and TRBJ1-2; 9 bases are a match to TRBD1. After removal of 6 bases from V and 7 bases from J, the junction contained 9 bases not matched to a gene. CDR3 size: 13 residues. Germline V lookup: CDR1 SQVTM, CDR2 ANQGSEA. The CDR3 reads CSVWPGQGFGYTF. CDR3 nucleotide sequence: TGCAGCGTATGGCCTGGACAGGGGTTTGGCTACACCTTC. Full variable domain (remainder filled in from reference TRBV29-1 and TRBJ1-2): SAVISQKPSRDICQRGTSLTIQCQVDSQVTMMFWYRQQPGQSLTLIATANQGSEATYESGFVIDKFPISRPNLTFSTLTVSNMSPEDSSIYLCSVWPGQGFGYTFGSGTRLTVV.

This clonotype was seen repeatedly, ten times or more. This sequence joins TRBV20-1 and TRBJ2-5; D possibly matches TRBD1 or TRBD2 (6 bases each). Germline V gene lookup returns CDR1 DFQATT and CDR2 SNEGSKA (reference sequence). The V gene lost 6 bases and the J gene lost 5 bases, with 16 bases spanning the gap. CDR3 length: 13 amino acids. CDR3 residues: CSAPGGRGETQYF. The CDR3 nucleotides read TGCAGTGCCCCTGGGGGGCGAGGGGAGACCCAGTACTTC.

The genes are TRBV7-8 and TRBJ2-5; tentatively, D is TRBD1 or TRBD2 (6 bases each). V was cut by 2 bases and J by 1 base, with 11 bases left in between. The CDR3 is 15 amino acids. Germline CDR1 and CDR2: SGHVS and FQNEAQ. CDR3 sequence (DNA): TGTGCCAGCAGCTTATTGGAGGGGGGCCAAGAGACCCAGTACTTC. This codes for CASSLLEGGQETQYF.

V usage is TRBV27 and J usage is TRBJ1-5; no reliable D call. The V gene lost 6 bases and the J gene lost 0 bases, with 12 bases spanning the gap. Germline V gene data show CDR1 as MNHEY and CDR2 as SMNVEV (reference sequence). CDR3 length equals 15 residues. CDR3 loop: CASSLNFDSNQPQHF. The DNA of the CDR3 is TGTGCCAGCAGCCTAAATTTCGATAGCAATCAGCCCCAGCATTTT.

This chain joins TRBV6-1 and TRBJ1-1; TRBD1 matches at 7 bases. The CDR3 runs 14 residues. Trimming at V came to 5 bases and at J to 0 bases, leaving 3 bases not matched to a gene. The germline V gene encodes CDR1 MNHNS and CDR2 SASEGT. The CDR3 protein is CASSHGQVNTEAFF. CDR3 DNA sequence: TGTGCCAGCAGTCATGGACAGGTGAACACTGAAGCTTTCTTT.

This chain links TRBV2 with TRBJ2-5; TRBD1 is a possible D gene (6 bases). Germline V gives CDR1 SNHLY, CDR2 FYNNEI. CDR3 length: 12 amino acids. Trimming cost V 6 bases and J 4 bases, with 9 bases left between them. The CDR3 sequence: CASRPGAETQYF. The CDR3 coding sequence is TGTGCCAGCAGACCAGGGGCAGAGACCCAGTACTTC.

This chain uses TRBV20-1 with TRBJ1-5; D not certain. The V end was cut by 0 bases, the J end by 6 bases, with 9 bases between. Germline assignment: CDR1 DFQATT and CDR2 SNEGSKA (reference sequence). This CDR3 spans 13 amino acids. CDR3 loop: CSARDQVGQPQHF. Here the CDR3 DNA reads TGCAGTGCTAGAGATCAGGTGGGTCAGCCCCAGCATTTT.

CDR3 sequence reads: CASSLYKGNTEAFF. CDR3 sequence (DNA): TGCGCCAGCAGCTTGTACAAGGGTAACACTGAAGCTTTCTTT. The V call is TRBV5-1, the J call TRBJ1-1; no definite D call. Germline CDR1 reads SGHRS; CDR2 reads YFSETQ. There are 14 residues in the CDR3. Trimming cost V 1 base and J 2 bases, with 9 bases left between them.

This sequence joins TRBV6-6 and TRBJ2-7; 9 bases map to TRBD2. Per the germline V gene, CDR1 is MNHNY and CDR2 is SVGAGI (reference sequence). The V segment lost 4 bases and the J segment 3 bases; nucleotides outside the gene matches: 10. The CDR3 consists of 16 residues. The DNA for the CDR3 is TGTGCCAGCAGTTCGACCCGTAGCGGGAGCCGCTACGAGCAGTACTTC. Residues: CASSSTRSGSRYEQYF.

The gene calls are TRBV19 and TRBJ2-5; 9 nucleotides agree with TRBD2. The CDR3 is 14 amino acids. V was pared by 6 bases and J by 2 bases, with 4 bases of the junction left unmatched. The germline gives CDR1 LNHDA, CDR2 SQIVND (reference sequence). The CDR3 sequence is CASRSGGIQETQYF. CDR3 nucleotide sequence: TGTGCCAGTAGGAGCGGGGGGATACAAGAGACCCAGTACTTC.

This clonotype was counted at least ten times. The chain uses TRBV19 and TRBJ1-2; the D gene is possibly TRBD1 (5 bases). This CDR3 has 15 amino acids. Germline CDR1 LNHDA, CDR2 SQIVND (reference sequence). V was pared by 2 bases and J by 2 bases, with 12 bases between. For the CDR3, the DNA is TGTGCCAGTAGTATAACGGCCAGGGTCAACTATGGCTACACCTTC. This sequence encodes CASSITARVNYGYTF.

This clonotype was found many times. J is TRBJ2-3 and V is TRBV13; 15 nucleotides match TRBD2. The V and J ends lost 4 bases and 4 bases, in that order; junction bases with no gene match: 3. Germline values: CDR1 PRHDT, CDR2 FYEKMQ (reference sequence). The CDR3 sequence is 16 residues long. Here the CDR3 reads CASSSGLAGGADTQYF. Here the CDR3 DNA reads TGTGCCAGCAGCTCGGGACTAGCGGGGGGCGCAGATACGCAGTATTTT.

The chain is built from TRBV7-2 and TRBJ2-1, with D hard to call. The V end lost 4 bases, the J end lost 4 bases, and 8 bases lay between the germline ends. Looked up from germline, CDR1 is SGHTA and CDR2 is FQGNSA. This CDR3 region has 13 residues. The CDR3 loop reads CASSSTSYNEQFF. CDR3 coding DNA: TGTGCCAGCAGCTCAACTTCTTACAATGAGCAGTTCTTC. Combining the CDR3 with reference TRBV7-2 and TRBJ2-1 gives the whole variable domain GAGVSQSPSNKVTEKGKDVELRCDPISGHTALYWYRQSLGQGLEFLIYFQGNSAPDKSGLPSDRFSAERTGGSVSTLTIQRTQQEDSAVYLCASSSTSYNEQFFGPGTRLTVL.

This clonotype appeared once. This could be a read error, since a much larger clone is one nucleotide away. The chain couples TRBV20-1 to TRBJ2-7; 7 bases align to TRBD2. The CDR3 spans 15 residues. The V and J ends lost 0 bases and 6 bases, in that order; junction bases with no gene match: 11. Germline CDR1 DFQATT, CDR2 SNEGSKA (reference sequence). CDR3 sequence reads: CSARDWAGVPFEQYF. CDR3 nucleotide sequence: TGCAGTGCTAGAGACTGGGCGGGAGTCCCCTTCGAGCAGTACTTC.

This clonotype was seen a handful of times. This sequence joins TRBV28 and TRBJ1-5, with unresolved D. This CDR3 is built from 15 residues. Per the germline V gene, CDR1 is MDHEN and CDR2 is SYDVKM. Trimming took 6 bases from V and 2 from J, leaving 14 bases between them. In DNA, the CDR3 is TGTGCCAGCAGGGCCCCGAGGGAGGGCAATCAGCCCCAGCATTTT. Translated, it gives CASRAPREGNQPQHF.

This clonotype is medium-sized (0.01 to 0.1%) in the sample. V usage is TRBV12-3 or TRBV12-4 and J usage is TRBJ2-1; possible D gene TRBD1, 6 bases. Trimming left V 5 bases short and J 0 bases short, with 11 bases between. The CDR3 totals 15 residues. CDR3 loop: CASSPQGGSYNEQFF. The CDR3 region has the DNA TGTGCCAGCAGTCCACAAGGGGGCTCCTACAATGAGCAGTTCTTC.

This clonotype occurred many times. This sequence joins TRBV5-1 and TRBJ1-2, with TRBD1 matching 7 bases. The V and J ends lost 3 bases and 8 bases, in that order; junction bases with no gene match: 13. The CDR3 covers 15 residues. Germline V gene data show CDR1 as SGHRS and CDR2 as YFSETQ. In DNA form, the CDR3 reads TGCGCCAGCAGCTCGTCGACAGGGATTGGTGGCGGCTACACCTTC. Protein: CASSSSTGIGGGYTF.

This clonotype occurred a few times. The gene calls are TRBV6-4 and TRBJ2-5, with D possibly being TRBD2 (5 bases). This CDR3 is built from 14 residues. Germline CDR1 MRHNA, CDR2 SNTAGT. V lost 9 bases and J 4 bases, leaving 18 bases between the germline ends. This CDR3 is CASELGEGIETQYF. The CDR3 region has the DNA TGTGCCAGTGAACTTGGAGAGGGTATAGAGACCCAGTACTTC.